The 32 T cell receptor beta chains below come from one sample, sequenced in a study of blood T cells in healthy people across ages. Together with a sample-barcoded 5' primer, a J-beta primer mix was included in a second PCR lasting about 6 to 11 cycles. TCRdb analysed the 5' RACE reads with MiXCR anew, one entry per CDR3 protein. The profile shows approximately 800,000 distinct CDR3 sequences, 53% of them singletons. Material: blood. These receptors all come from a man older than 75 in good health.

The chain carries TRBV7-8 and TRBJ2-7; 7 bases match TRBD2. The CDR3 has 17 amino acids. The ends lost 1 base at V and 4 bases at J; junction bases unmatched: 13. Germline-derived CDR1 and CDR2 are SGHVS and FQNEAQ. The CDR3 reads CASSLGVGGVNLYEQYF. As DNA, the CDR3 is TGTGCCAGCAGCTTAGGGGTGGGGGGGGTGAACCTGTACGAGCAGTACTTC.

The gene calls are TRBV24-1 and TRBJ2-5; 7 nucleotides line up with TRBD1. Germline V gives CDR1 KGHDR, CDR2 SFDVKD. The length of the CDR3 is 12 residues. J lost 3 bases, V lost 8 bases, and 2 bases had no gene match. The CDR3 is CATKGTEETQYF. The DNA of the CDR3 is TGTGCCACCAAAGGGACAGAAGAGACCCAGTACTTC.

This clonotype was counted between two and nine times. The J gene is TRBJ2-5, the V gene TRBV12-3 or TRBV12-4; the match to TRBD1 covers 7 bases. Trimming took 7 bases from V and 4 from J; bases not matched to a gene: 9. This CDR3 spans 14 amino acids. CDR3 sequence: CASTPATGPETQYF. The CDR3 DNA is TGTGCCAGCACCCCCGCGACAGGGCCAGAGACCCAGTACTTC.

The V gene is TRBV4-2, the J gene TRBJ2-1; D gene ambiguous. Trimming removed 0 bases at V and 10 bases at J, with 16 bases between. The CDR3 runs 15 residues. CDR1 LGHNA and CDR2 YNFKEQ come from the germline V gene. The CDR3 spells CASSQDKGYYYEQFF. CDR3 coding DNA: TGTGCCAGCAGCCAAGATAAGGGCTACTACTACGAGCAGTTCTTC.

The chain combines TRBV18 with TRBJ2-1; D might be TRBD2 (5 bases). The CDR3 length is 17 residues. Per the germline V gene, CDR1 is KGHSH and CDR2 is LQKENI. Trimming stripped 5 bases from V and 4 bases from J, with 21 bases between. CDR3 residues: CASSKRGVSPSYNEQFF. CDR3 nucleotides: TGTGCCAGCTCAAAACGGGGAGTGAGTCCATCATACAATGAGCAGTTCTTC.

CDR3 DNA: TGTGCCAGCAGCTTAGTACAGTCTGGGGCCAACGTCCTGACTTTC. It encodes CASSLVQSGANVLTF. The rearrangement joins TRBV7-8 to TRBJ2-6; D ambiguous. The V end was cut by 1 base, the J end by 1 base, with 5 bases between. The CDR3 loop spans 15 amino acids. CDR1 is SGHVS, CDR2 FQNEAQ, per germline.

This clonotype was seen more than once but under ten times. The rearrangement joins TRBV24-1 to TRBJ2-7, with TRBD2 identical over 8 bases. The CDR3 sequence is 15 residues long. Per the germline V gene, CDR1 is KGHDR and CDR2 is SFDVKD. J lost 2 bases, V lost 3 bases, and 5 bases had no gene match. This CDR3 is CATSDPGLGTYEQYF. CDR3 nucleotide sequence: TGTGCCACCAGTGATCCGGGACTAGGGACCTACGAGCAGTACTTC.

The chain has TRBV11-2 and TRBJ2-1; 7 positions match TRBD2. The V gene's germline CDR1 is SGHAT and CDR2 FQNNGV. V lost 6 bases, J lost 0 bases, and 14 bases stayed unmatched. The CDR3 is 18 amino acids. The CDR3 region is CASRTGRLAAPSYNEQFF. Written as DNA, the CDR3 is TGTGCCAGCAGGACCGGGAGGCTAGCGGCCCCCTCCTACAATGAGCAGTTCTTC.

The CDR3 region has the DNA TGTGCCAGCAGCTTAGAAGGGAGAACCCGTACCTACGAGCAGTACTTC. It is translated as CASSLEGRTRTYEQYF. V is TRBV11-3 and J is TRBJ2-7, with a tentative D call TRBD2 (5 bases). Germline V CDR1 and CDR2: SGHNT, YENEEA. The CDR3 is 16 amino acids. Between the trimmed V and J ends, which lost 0 bases and 2 bases, there was a span of 14 bases.

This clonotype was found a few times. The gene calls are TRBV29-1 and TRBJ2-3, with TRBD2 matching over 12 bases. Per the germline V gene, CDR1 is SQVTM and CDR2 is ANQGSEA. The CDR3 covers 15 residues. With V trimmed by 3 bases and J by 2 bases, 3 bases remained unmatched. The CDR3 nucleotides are TGCAGCGTTGACGGACTAGCGGGACCCACAGATACGCAGTATTTT. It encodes CSVDGLAGPTDTQYF.

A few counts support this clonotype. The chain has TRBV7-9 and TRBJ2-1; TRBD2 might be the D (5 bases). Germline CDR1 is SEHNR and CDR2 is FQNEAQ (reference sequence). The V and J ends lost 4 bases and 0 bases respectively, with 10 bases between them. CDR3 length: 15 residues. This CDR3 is CASSYLASSYNEQFF. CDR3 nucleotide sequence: TGTGCCAGCAGCTATCTAGCTAGCTCCTACAATGAGCAGTTCTTC.

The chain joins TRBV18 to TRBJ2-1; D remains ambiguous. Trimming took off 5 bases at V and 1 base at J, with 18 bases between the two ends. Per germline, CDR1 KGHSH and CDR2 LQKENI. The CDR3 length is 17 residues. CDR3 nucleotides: TGTGCCAGCTCATCCCGACAAGGTCTAGGGTCCTACAATGAGCAGTTCTTC. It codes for CASSSRQGLGSYNEQFF. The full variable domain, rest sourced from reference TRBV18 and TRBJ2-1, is NAGVMQNPRHLVRRRGQEARLRCSPMKGHSHVYWYRQLPEEGLKFMVYLQKENIIDESGMPKERFSAEFPKEGPSILRIQQVVRGDSAAYFCASSSRQGLGSYNEQFFGPGTRLTVL.

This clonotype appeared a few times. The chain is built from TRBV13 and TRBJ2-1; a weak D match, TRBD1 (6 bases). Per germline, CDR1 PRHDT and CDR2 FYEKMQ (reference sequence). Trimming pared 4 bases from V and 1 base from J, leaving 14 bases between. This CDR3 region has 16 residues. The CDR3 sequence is CASSSLTGSSYNEQFF. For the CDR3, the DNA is TGTGCCAGCAGCTCCCTAACAGGGAGTTCCTACAATGAGCAGTTCTTC.

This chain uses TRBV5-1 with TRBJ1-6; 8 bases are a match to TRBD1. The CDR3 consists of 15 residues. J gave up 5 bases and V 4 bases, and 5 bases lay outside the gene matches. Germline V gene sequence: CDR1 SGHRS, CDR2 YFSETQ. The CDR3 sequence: CASSGSGGHNSPLHF. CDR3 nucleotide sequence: TGCGCCAGCAGCGGATCAGGGGGCCATAATTCACCCCTCCACTTT.

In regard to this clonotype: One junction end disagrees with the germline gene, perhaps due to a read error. The CDR3 here is CSATIDRGLGEQFF. In nucleotides, the CDR3 is TGCAGCGCTACCATCGACAGGGGGTTGGGTGAGCAGTTCTTC. V gene TRBV20-1 combines with J gene TRBJ2-1, with 9 bases matching TRBD1. Germline V gene lookup returns CDR1 DFQATT and CDR2 SNEGSKA (reference sequence). There are 14 residues in the CDR3.

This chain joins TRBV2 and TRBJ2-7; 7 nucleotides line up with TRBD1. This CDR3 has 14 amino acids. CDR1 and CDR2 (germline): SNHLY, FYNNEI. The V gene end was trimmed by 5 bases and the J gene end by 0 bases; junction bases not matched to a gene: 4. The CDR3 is CASSPGQLSYEQYF. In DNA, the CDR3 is TGTGCCAGCAGTCCGGGACAGCTCTCCTACGAGCAGTACTTC.

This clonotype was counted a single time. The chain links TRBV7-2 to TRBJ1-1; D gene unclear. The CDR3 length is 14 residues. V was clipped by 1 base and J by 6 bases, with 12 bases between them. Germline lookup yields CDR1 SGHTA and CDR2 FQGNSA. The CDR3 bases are TGTGCCAGCAGCTTAGAGGCAGGAAGATCTGAAGCTTTCTTT. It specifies CASSLEAGRSEAFF.

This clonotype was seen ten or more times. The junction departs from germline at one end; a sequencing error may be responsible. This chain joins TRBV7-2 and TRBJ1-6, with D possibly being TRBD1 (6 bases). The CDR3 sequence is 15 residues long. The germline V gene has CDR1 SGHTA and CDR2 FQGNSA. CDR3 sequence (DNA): TGTGCCAGCACCTTAGGGGGGGGCGGGAATTCACCCCTCCACTTT. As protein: CASTLGGGGNSPLHF. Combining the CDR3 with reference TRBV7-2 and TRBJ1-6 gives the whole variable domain GAGVSQSPSNKVTEKGKDVELRCDPISGHTALYWYRQSLGQGLEFLIYFQGNSAPDKSGLPSDRFSAERTGGSVSTLTIQRTQQEDSAVYLCASTLGGGGNSPLHFGNGTRLTVT.

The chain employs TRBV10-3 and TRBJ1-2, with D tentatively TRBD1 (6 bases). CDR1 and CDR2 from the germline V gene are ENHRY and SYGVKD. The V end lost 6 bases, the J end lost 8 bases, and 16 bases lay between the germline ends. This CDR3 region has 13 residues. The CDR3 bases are TGTGCCATCAGGGGGGGGGCATTTCTCGGCTACACCTTC. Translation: CAIRGGAFLGYTF.

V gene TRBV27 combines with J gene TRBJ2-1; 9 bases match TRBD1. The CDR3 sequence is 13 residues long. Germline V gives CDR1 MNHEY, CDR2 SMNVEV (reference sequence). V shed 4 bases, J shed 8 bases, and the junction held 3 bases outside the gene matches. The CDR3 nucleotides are TGTGCCAGCAGTTGGACAGGGGTGCATGAGCAGTTCTTC. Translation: CASSWTGVHEQFF.

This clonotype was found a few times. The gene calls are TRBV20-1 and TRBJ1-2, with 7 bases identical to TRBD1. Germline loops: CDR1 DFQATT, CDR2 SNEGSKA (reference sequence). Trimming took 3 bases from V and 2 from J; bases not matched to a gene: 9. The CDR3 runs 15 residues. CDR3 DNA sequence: TGCAGTGCTAGCCTGGGGACAGCAAACAACTATGGCTACACCTTC. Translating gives CSASLGTANNYGYTF.

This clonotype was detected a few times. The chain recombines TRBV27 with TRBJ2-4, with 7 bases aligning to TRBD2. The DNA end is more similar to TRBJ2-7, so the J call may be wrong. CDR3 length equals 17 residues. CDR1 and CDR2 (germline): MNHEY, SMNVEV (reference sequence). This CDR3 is CASSLIGVLGRENEQYF. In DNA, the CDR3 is TGTGCCAGCAGTTTAATCGGCGTGTTGGGGCGGGAGAACGAGCAGTACTTC.

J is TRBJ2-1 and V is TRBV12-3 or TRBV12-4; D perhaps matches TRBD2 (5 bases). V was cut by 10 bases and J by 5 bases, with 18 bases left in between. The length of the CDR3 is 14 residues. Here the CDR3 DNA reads TGTGCCACCCATAGCGAGCGGACCCACAATGAGCAGTTCTTC. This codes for CATHSERTHNEQFF.

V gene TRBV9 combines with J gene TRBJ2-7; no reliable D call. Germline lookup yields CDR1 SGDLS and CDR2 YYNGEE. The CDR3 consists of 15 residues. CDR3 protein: CATTCQPGSKDEQYF. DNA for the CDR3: TGTGCTACGACGTGCCAACCAGGCTCGAAGGACGAGCAGTACTTC.

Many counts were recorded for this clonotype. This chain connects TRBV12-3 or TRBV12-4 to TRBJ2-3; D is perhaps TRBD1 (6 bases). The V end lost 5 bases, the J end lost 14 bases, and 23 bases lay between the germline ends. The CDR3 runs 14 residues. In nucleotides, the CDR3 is TGTGCCAGCAGTCTCGGACAGATTCACAGATACGCGTATTTT. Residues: CASSLGQIHRYAYF.

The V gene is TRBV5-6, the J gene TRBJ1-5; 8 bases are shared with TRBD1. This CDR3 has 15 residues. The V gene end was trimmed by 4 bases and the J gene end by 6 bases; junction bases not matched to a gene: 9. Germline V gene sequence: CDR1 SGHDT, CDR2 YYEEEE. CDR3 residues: CASSDGQGRGQPQHF. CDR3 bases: TGTGCCAGCAGCGACGGACAGGGACGGGGTCAGCCCCAGCATTTT.

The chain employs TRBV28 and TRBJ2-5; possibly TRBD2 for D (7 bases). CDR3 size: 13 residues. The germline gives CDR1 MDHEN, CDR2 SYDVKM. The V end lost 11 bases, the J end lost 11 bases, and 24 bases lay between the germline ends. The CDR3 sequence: CASKRRGAGEQYF. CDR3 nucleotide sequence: TGTGCCTCCAAACGTCGGGGGGCGGGGGAGCAGTACTTC.

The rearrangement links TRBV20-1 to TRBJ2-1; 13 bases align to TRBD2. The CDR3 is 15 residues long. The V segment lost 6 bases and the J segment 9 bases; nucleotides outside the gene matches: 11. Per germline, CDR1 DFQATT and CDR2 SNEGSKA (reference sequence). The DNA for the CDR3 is TGCAGTGCGAGGACTAGCGGGAGATTTGTAGGTGAGCAGTTCTTC. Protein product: CSARTSGRFVGEQFF.

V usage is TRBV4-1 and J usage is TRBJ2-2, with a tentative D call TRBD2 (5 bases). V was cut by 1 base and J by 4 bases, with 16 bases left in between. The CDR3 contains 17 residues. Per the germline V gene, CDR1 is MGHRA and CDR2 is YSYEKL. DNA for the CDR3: TGCGCCAGCAGCCAAGGGGGAGCGGCGAAGTCCACCGGGGAGCTGTTTTTT. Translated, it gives CASSQGGAAKSTGELFF.

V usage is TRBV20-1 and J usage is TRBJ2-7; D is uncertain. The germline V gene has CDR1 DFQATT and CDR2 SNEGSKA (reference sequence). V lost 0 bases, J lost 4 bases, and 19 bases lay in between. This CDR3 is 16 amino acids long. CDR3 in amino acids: CSARDPRRGSQYEQYF. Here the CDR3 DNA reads TGCAGTGCTAGAGATCCCCGTCGTGGTAGCCAGTACGAGCAGTACTTC.

The CDR3 coding sequence is TGCAGTGCTAGAGATCGTCGGACTAGCGGGGGACAAGAGACCCAGTACTTC. Translating gives CSARDRRTSGGQETQYF. The rearrangement uses TRBV20-1 and TRBJ2-5, with 13 nucleotides matching TRBD2. Trimming at V came to 0 bases and at J to 2 bases, leaving 6 bases not matched to a gene. The CDR3 has 17 residues. Germline loops: CDR1 DFQATT, CDR2 SNEGSKA (reference sequence).

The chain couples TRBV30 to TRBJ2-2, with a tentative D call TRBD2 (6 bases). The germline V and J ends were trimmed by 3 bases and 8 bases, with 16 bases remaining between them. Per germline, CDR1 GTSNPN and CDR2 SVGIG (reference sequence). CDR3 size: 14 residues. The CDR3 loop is CAWRAEGLLGELFF. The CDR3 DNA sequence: TGTGCCTGGAGGGCGGAGGGCCTCCTTGGGGAGCTGTTTTTT.